The present T cell receptor beta chain was sequenced within a study of CD8 T cells in ankylosing spondylitis. Per germline, CDR1 LGHNA and CDR2 YSLEER. This CDR3 is 17 amino acids long. The V gene end was trimmed by 1 base and the J gene end by 4 bases; junction bases not matched to a gene: 8. A single count supports this clonotype. Its specificity is not known. TCRdb re-analysed the 5' RACE reads in MiXCR, keeping a single row per CDR3 protein. This table holds hundreds of thousands of distinct CDR3 sequences, 15% to 20% found once. Study observations and caveats: There was a TCR beta motif, made of 7 to 9 highly homologous variants, that appeared characteristic of ankylosing spondylitis blood.

The material sequenced was blood, either unsorted or a sorted T cell fraction (not recorded which). This clonotype was obtained from a male donor with ankylosing spondylitis. V and J are TRBV4-3 and TRBJ2-1; 9 bases match TRBD2. The CDR3 region has the DNA TGCGCCAGCAGCCAAGTCATAGCGGGAGCTAGGTACAATGAGCAGTTCTTC. It encodes CASSQVIAGARYNEQFF.